This T cell receptor beta chain was recovered during a study of beta chain features in type 1 diabetes. Findings of the study overall: Shortening that was moderate but significant affected the TCRB CDR3s of Type 1 diabetes patients in all four CD4+ subsets.

Expressed TCRB transcripts were sequenced because the entire RNA isolate underwent reverse transcription. Clones were sequenced by immunoSEQ multiplex PCR, and TCRdb holds only the in-frame ones, with some missing. The table has 500,000 to 800,000 clones, approximately 13% seen once. As concerns this clone: Its antigen remains unknown.

The TCR was taken from a man aged 30 to 39 with type 1 diabetes. The specimen sequenced was naive CD4+ T cells from blood.

The CDR3 DNA sequence: TGTGCCAGCAGCGTCCTGGGAGGGACAGGGGATACCGGGGAGCTGTTTTTT. Translated: CASSVLGGTGDTGELFF. The chain carries TRBV9 and TRBJ2-2; TRBD1 matches at 10 bases. Germline V lookup: CDR1 SGDLS, CDR2 YYNGEE. Trimming cost V 2 bases and J 5 bases; bases outside gene matches: 9. The CDR3 sequence is 17 residues long.